The rows below give T cell receptor beta chains drawn from one sample of a study of type 1 regulatory T cells. TCRdb reanalysed the reads using MiXCR and keeps one entry per CDR3 protein. The repertoire holds 55,000 to 65,000 distinct CDR3 sequences, with 60% to 80% as singletons. Antigens of these TCRs are unknown. Sequencing was performed on cultured non-Tr1 T cells, either the whole culture or a sorted T cell fraction (not recorded which). These TCRs come from a human donor in good health. Both conserved end residues are part of each CDR3. D genes are given only for firm matches. Not every row has a clone size; where given, it reads once, few, many or a size class.

>TRBV20-1|TRBJ1-1|.|few
TGCAGTGCCCATAGGAACACTGAAGCTTTCTTT
CSAHRNTEAFF
>TRBV20-1|TRBJ2-1|.|.
TGCAGTGCTAGTGCCCCGGGCGGTTACAATGAGCAGTTCTTC
CSASAPGGYNEQFF
>TRBV27|TRBJ2-1|.|.
TGTGCCAGCTCAGGGGCAGGTTGGGGATTGAATGAGCAGTTCTTC
CASSGAGWGLNEQFF
>TRBV6-5|TRBJ2-5|.|few
TGTGCCAGCTCCGGCGGGCTCTCAATCGAAGGGGAGACCCAGTACTTC
CASSGGLSIEGETQYF
>TRBV6-5|TRBJ2-1|.|.
TGTGCCAGCAGTTACACGGGGGAGCAGTTCTTC
CASSYTGEQFF
>TRBV24-1|TRBJ2-1|TRBD2|.
TGTGCCACCAGTGACGCGGGACTAGGGGCTGAGCAGTTCTTC
CATSDAGLGAEQFF
>TRBV10-2|TRBJ2-2|TRBD2|.
TGCGCCAGCAGGGGGACTAGCGGGAGTAGCGGGGAGCTGTTTTTT
CASRGTSGSSGELFF
>TRBV14|TRBJ2-7|TRBD1|.
TGTGCCAGCAGCCTAGGAGGACAGGGCCCCTACGAGCAGTACTTC
CASSLGGQGPYEQYF
>TRBV9|TRBJ1-5|.|.
TGTGCCAGCAGCCCCGGAGCGGGGAATCAGCCCCAGCATTTT
CASSPGAGNQPQHF
>TRBV28|TRBJ2-5|.|.
TGTGCCAGCAGGGGAAGTTCGGGGTTCGGTACAGAGACCCAGTACTTC
CASRGSSGFGTETQYF
>TRBV29-1|TRBJ2-4|.|once
TGCAGCGTTGAAGGGACGAGAGACGGACTAGCCAAAAACATTCAGTACTTC
CSVEGTRDGLAKNIQYF
>TRBV7-3|TRBJ1-2|.|.
TGTGCCAGCAGTCCAGCGCCGCGGGACTATGGCTACACCTTC
CASSPAPRDYGYTF
>TRBV6-1|TRBJ1-2|.|.
TGTGCCAGCAGTGAAGACAGGGTCGGCTACACCTTC
CASSEDRVGYTF
>TRBV27|TRBJ2-7|.|.
TGTGCCAGCAGTAAAAACAGGGTTTCCTACGAGCAGTACTTC
CASSKNRVSYEQYF
>TRBV2|TRBJ2-7|TRBD1|.
TGTGCCAGCCATCCCGACAGGGTCGGGAACGAGCAGTACTTC
CASHPDRVGNEQYF
>TRBV5-1|TRBJ2-2|.|.
TGCGCCAGCAGCTACGGGGGAGAGTCCGCCGGGGAGCTGTTTTTT
CASSYGGESAGELFF
>TRBV20-1|TRBJ2-1|TRBD2|.
TGCAGTGCTTACGGACTAGCGGGATTAGGAAATGAGCAGTTCTTC
CSAYGLAGLGNEQFF
>TRBV5-1|TRBJ2-7|.|.
TGCGCCAGCAGCTTGCAGGCGCATACCTACGAGCAGTACTTC
CASSLQAHTYEQYF
>TRBV6-2/TRBV6-3|TRBJ2-1|TRBD1|.
TGTGCCAGCAGCGTCCCGGGACAGGGGGCGGGTTCATTCTTC
CASSVPGQGAGSFF
>TRBV5-1|TRBJ1-4|.|.
TGCGCCAGCAGCTTGGGGGCAGGGGCTAATGAAAAACTGTTTTTT
CASSLGAGANEKLFF
>TRBV6-6|TRBJ1-5|.|.
TGTGCCAGCGGAGGTGGCAATCAGCCCCAGCATTTT
CASGGGNQPQHF
>TRBV10-3|TRBJ2-1|TRBD2|.
TGTGCCACCCTCCTCTCACTAGCGGGAGACCCCTTCAATGAGCAGTTCTTC
CATLLSLAGDPFNEQFF
>TRBV19|TRBJ2-5|TRBD2|.
TGTGCCAGTAGTAGAGCGGGAGGGTTACAAGAGACCCAGTACTTC
CASSRAGGLQETQYF
>TRBV6-2/TRBV6-3|TRBJ2-2|TRBD2|.
TGTGCCAGCAGTTACCTCAGGACCGGGACTAGAGCCGGGGAGCTGTTTTTT
CASSYLRTGTRAGELFF
>TRBV12-5|TRBJ2-5|TRBD1|.
TGTGCTAGTGGTAGGGGACAGAGCCAAGAGACCCAGTACTTC
CASGRGQSQETQYF
>TRBV11-3|TRBJ2-1|.|.
TGTGCCAGCAGCTTAAGATCCCCCGACAATGAGCAGTTCTTC
CASSLRSPDNEQFF
>TRBV19|TRBJ2-7|TRBD1|medium-sized
TGTGCCACCTGGGACAGGGGTTCCTACGAGCAGTACTTC
CATWDRGSYEQYF
>TRBV9|TRBJ2-3|TRBD2|.
TGTGCCAGCAGCCCCGGACTAGCGGGAGGAGATACGCAGTATTTT
CASSPGLAGGDTQYF
>TRBV12-3/TRBV12-4|TRBJ2-3|TRBD2|.
TGTGCCAGCAGTCCCGGGACTAGCGGGAGGGCAGGTGATACGCAGTATTTT
CASSPGTSGRAGDTQYF
>TRBV29-1|TRBJ1-1|.|.
TGCAGCGCTGAGACTAACACTGAAGCTTTCTTT
CSAETNTEAFF
>TRBV4-2|TRBJ2-1|TRBD2|.
TGTGCCAGCAGCCCCACGCCCGCGGGAGGAGGGTTGGATGAGCAGTTCTTC
CASSPTPAGGGLDEQFF
>TRBV6-6|TRBJ1-5|.|.
TGTGCCAGCAGAGGGTCAGGGAATCAGCCCCAGCATTTT
CASRGSGNQPQHF
>TRBV6-6|TRBJ1-2|.|.
TGTGCCAGCAGTCTGCTCGAGGAGTATGGCTACACCTTC
CASSLLEEYGYTF
>TRBV12-3/TRBV12-4|TRBJ2-5|.|.
TGTGCCAGCAAAGGTGGGACGGCCGGCCGAGAGACCCAGTACTTC
CASKGGTAGRETQYF
>TRBV20-1|TRBJ2-1|TRBD2|.
TGCAGTGCTAGAGAACCGACTAGCAGCATCTCCTACAATGAGCAGTTCTTC
CSAREPTSSISYNEQFF
>TRBV19|TRBJ2-2|TRBD1|.
TGTGCCAGTAGTACCGGGACAGGGGGAACCGGGGAGCTGTTTTTT
CASSTGTGGTGELFF
>TRBV25-1|TRBJ1-4|.|few
TGTGCCAGCTCCCGAGGGAGGGTCAGCGAAAAACTGTTTTTT
CASSRGRVSEKLFF
>TRBV20-1|TRBJ2-1|TRBD2|few
TGCAGTGCTAGATCGACTAGCGGGAGTTGGAATGAGCAGTTCTTC
CSARSTSGSWNEQFF
>TRBV20-1|TRBJ2-5|.|.
TGCAGTGCTAGAAATCTCGGGCTAGTAGGGACCCAGTACTTC
CSARNLGLVGTQYF
>TRBV4-1|TRBJ2-3|.|.
TGCGCCAGCAGCCAAGAGTTAGCGGGCACAGATACGCAGTATTTT
CASSQELAGTDTQYF
>TRBV20-1|TRBJ2-2|.|.
TGCAGTGCTAAAAAACCTAGGGCCGGCACCGGGGAGCTGTTTTTT
CSAKKPRAGTGELFF
>TRBV12-3/TRBV12-4|TRBJ1-6|.|.
TGTGCCAGCAGTTTATCGGGGCAGGGTTATTCACCCCTCCACTTT
CASSLSGQGYSPLHF
>TRBV4-3|TRBJ1-1|.|.
TGCGCCAGCAGCCTCCAGGGGAGGGGTGAAGCTTTCTTT
CASSLQGRGEAFF
>TRBV4-2|TRBJ2-4|TRBD1|.
TGTGCCAGCAGCCAAGATGGGACAGGGTGGTCGGGGGTAGCCAAAAACATTCAGTACTTC
CASSQDGTGWSGVAKNIQYF
>TRBV7-9|TRBJ2-5|.|.
TGTGCCAGCAGCTCAACTCCAGGGGTAGAGACCCAGTACTTC
CASSSTPGVETQYF
>TRBV12-3/TRBV12-4|TRBJ2-3|TRBD1|.
TGTGCCAGCAGGGAACAGGGGGCGTCAGATACGCAGTATTTT
CASREQGASDTQYF
>TRBV11-2|TRBJ1-6|.|.
TGTGCCAGCAGCTTAGTTTTTGGACAGCGAAACTATAATTCACCCCTCCACTTT
CASSLVFGQRNYNSPLHF
>TRBV2|TRBJ2-7|.|few
TGTGCCAGCAGGGACGTAGTAGCGGATCCCTACGAGCAGTACTTC
CASRDVVADPYEQYF
>TRBV7-2|TRBJ2-4|.|once
TGTGCCAGCAGCTCAATAGGGACTCCAGTAGCCAAAAACATTCAGTACTTC
CASSSIGTPVAKNIQYF
>TRBV7-3|TRBJ2-2|TRBD2|.
TGTGCCAGCAGGTTAGCGGGACCCGGGGAGCTGTTTTTT
CASRLAGPGELFF
>TRBV7-6|TRBJ2-3|.|.
TGTGCCAGCAGCCGCCAGAGAGATACGCAGTATTTT
CASSRQRDTQYF
>TRBV2|TRBJ2-7|.|.
TGTGCCAGCAGTGGACAACCTACCTACGAGCAGTACTTC
CASSGQPTYEQYF
>TRBV7-2|TRBJ2-7|TRBD1|.
TGTGCCAGCAGCTTTAGGCGGGGACAGGGACACGAGCAGTACTTC
CASSFRRGQGHEQYF
>TRBV5-6|TRBJ2-5|.|.
TGTGCCAGCAGCTTAGACCAAGGGTCAATGTCTCCAGGAGAGACCCAGTACTTC
CASSLDQGSMSPGETQYF
>TRBV7-2|TRBJ2-5|TRBD2|.
TGTGCCAGCAGCCCAGAAGCGGGAGGCTTAGAGACCCAGTACTTC
CASSPEAGGLETQYF
>TRBV12-3/TRBV12-4|TRBJ2-1|.|medium-sized
TGTGCCAGCATGGGGCGGGCCCTCTCCTACAATGAGCAGTTCTTC
CASMGRALSYNEQFF